This T cell receptor beta chain was captured in a study of blood T cell repertoires in COVID-19. Looked up from germline, CDR1 is MNHEY and CDR2 is SVGEGT. The V and J ends lost 4 bases and 4 bases respectively, with 10 bases between them. The CDR3 runs 13 residues. Sequencing used immunoSEQ multiplex PCR; TCRdb keeps in-frame clones, though not all of them. The data show under 300,000 clones, over 80% seen once. This sequence originates from a woman aged 35 to 49 who had been exposed to COVID-19. The sequenced sample consisted of PBMCs or T cells enriched from blood (not recorded which). The rearrangement joins TRBV6-2 or TRBV6-3 to TRBJ1-2, with D possibly TRBD1 on 5 matching bases. In nucleotides, the CDR3 is TGTGCCAGCAGTTTCGACAGCACCTATGGCTACACCTTC. This sequence encodes CASSFDSTYGYTF.